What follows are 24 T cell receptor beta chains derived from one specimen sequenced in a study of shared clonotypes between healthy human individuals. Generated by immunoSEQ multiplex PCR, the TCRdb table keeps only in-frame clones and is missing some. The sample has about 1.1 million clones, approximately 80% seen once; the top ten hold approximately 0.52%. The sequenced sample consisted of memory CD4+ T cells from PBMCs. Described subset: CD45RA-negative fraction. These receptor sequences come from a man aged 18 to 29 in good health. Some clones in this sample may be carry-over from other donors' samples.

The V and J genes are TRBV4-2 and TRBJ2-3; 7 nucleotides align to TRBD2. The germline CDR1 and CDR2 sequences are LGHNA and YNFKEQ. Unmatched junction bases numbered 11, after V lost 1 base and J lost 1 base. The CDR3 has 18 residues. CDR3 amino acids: CASSQGGVGGSRTDTQYF. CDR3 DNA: TGTGCCAGCAGCCAAGGTGGGGTAGGCGGGAGCCGCACAGATACGCAGTATTTT.

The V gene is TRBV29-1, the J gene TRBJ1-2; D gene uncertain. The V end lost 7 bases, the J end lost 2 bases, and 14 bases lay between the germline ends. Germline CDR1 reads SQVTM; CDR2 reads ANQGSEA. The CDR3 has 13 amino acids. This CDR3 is CSATTDWNYGYTF. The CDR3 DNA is TGCAGCGCAACAACGGACTGGAACTATGGCTACACCTTC.

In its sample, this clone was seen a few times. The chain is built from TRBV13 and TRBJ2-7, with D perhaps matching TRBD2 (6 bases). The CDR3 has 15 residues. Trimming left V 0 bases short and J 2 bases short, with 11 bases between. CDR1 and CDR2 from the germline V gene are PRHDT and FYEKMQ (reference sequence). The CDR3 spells CASSLGGGMTYEQYF. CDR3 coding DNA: TGTGCCAGCAGCTTAGGGGGCGGGATGACCTACGAGCAGTACTTC.

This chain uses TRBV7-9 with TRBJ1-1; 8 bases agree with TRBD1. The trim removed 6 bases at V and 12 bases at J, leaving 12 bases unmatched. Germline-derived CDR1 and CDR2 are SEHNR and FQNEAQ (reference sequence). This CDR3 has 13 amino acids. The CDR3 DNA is TGTGCCAGCAGTTCAGACAGGGGCGGGGTAACTTTCTTT. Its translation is CASSSDRGGVTFF. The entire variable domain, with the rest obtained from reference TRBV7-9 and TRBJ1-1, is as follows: DTGVSQNPRHKITKRGQNVTFRCDPISEHNRLYWYRQTLGQGPEFLTYFQNEAQLEKSRLLSDRFSAERPKGSFSTLEIQRTEQGDSAMYLCASSSDRGGVTFFGQGTRLTVV.

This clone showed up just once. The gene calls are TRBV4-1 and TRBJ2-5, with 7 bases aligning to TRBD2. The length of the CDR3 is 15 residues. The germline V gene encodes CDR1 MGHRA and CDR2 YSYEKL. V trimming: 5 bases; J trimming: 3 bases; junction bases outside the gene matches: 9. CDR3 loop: CASSREAREEETQYF. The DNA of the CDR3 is TGCGCCAGCAGCAGAGAAGCACGGGAGGAAGAGACCCAGTACTTC.

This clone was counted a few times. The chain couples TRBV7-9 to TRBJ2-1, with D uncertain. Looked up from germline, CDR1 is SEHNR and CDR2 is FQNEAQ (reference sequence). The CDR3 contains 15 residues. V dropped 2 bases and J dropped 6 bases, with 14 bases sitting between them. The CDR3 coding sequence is TGTGCCAGCAGCTTAAAACTCCGCCTCGGCAATGAGCAGTTCTTC. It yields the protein CASSLKLRLGNEQFF.

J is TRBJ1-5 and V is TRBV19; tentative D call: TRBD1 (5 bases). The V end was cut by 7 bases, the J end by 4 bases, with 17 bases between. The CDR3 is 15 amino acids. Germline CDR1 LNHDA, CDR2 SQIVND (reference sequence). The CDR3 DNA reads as TGTGCCAGTAAAGAAGGGACTTTCGGGAATCAGCCCCAGCATTTT. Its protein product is CASKEGTFGNQPQHF.

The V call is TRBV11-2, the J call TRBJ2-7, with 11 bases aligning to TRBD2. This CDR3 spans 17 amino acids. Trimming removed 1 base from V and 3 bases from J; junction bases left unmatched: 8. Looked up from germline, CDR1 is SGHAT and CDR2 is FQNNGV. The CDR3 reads CASSLGLAGGNVYEQYF. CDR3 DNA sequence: TGTGCCAGCAGCTTAGGGCTAGCGGGAGGCAATGTCTACGAGCAGTACTTC.

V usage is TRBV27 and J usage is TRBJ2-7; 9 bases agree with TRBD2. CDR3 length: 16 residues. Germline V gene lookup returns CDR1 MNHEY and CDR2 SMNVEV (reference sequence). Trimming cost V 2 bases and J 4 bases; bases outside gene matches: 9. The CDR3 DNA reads TGTGCCAGCAGTTTAAGGTCTAGCGGGATGTGGTACGAGCAGTACTTC. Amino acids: CASSLRSSGMWYEQYF.

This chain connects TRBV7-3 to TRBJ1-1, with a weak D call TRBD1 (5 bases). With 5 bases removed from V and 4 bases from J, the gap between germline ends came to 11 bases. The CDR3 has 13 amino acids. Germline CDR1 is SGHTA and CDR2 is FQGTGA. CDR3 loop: CASSQSQGTEAFF. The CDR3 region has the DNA TGTGCCAGCAGCCAGAGCCAGGGCACTGAAGCTTTCTTT.

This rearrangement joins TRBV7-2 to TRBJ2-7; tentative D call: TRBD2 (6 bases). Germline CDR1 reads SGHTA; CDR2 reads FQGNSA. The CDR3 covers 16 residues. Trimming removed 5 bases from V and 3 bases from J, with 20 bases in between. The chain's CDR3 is CASSPGPGLSLYEQYF. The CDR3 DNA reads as TGTGCCAGCAGCCCGGGACCGGGACTCTCCCTCTACGAGCAGTACTTC.

The CDR3 sequence is CASSQDPDRGASGANVLTF. CDR3 nucleotides: TGCGCCAGCAGCCAAGATCCCGACAGAGGAGCCTCTGGGGCCAACGTCCTGACTTTC. The chain combines TRBV4-1 with TRBJ2-6, with D tentatively TRBD1 (5 bases). The V and J ends lost 0 bases and 0 bases respectively, with 15 bases between them. The germline CDR1 and CDR2 sequences are MGHRA and YSYEKL. CDR3 length: 19 residues.

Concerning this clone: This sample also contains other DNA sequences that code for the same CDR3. The DNA for the CDR3 is TGTGCCAGCAGTGCCTTGGGGACGGATTATGGCTACACCTTC. It yields the protein CASSALGTDYGYTF. The J gene is TRBJ1-2, the V gene TRBV2; tentative D call: TRBD1 (5 bases). Germline CDR1 and CDR2: SNHLY and FYNNEI. Between the trimmed V and J ends, which lost 4 bases and 5 bases, there was a span of 14 bases. CDR3 size: 14 residues. The full variable domain, rest sourced from reference TRBV2 and TRBJ1-2, is EPEVTQTPSHQVTQMGQEVILRCVPISNHLYFYWYRQILGQKVEFLVSFYNNEISEKSEIFDDQFSVERPDGSNFTLKIRSTKLEDSAMYFCASSALGTDYGYTFGSGTRLTVV.

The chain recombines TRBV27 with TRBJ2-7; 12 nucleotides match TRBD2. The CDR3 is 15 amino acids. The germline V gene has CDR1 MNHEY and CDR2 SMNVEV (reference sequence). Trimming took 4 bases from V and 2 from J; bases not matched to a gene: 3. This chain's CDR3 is CASSSLAGGPYEQYF. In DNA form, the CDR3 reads TGTGCCAGCAGTTCGCTAGCGGGAGGGCCCTACGAGCAGTACTTC.

CDR3 DNA sequence: TGTGCCACCTCCCCCGGGACTAGGGCCAATGAGCAGTTCTTC. It specifies CATSPGTRANEQFF. The chain employs TRBV2 and TRBJ2-1; the match to TRBD2 covers 8 bases. V shed 10 bases, J shed 6 bases, and the junction held 11 bases outside the gene matches. The CDR3 is 14 amino acids. Germline V gene lookup returns CDR1 SNHLY and CDR2 FYNNEI.

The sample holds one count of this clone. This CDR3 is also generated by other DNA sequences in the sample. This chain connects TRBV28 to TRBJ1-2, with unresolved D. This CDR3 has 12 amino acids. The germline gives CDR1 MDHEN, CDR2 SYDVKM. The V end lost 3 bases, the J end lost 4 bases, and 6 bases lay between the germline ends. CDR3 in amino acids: CASSLNSYGYTF. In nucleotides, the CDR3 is TGTGCCAGCAGTTTGAACAGCTATGGCTACACCTTC.

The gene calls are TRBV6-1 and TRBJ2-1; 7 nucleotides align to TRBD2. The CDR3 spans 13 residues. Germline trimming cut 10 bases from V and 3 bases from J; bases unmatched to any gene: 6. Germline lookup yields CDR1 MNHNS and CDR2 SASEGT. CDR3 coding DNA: TGTGCCACCTCAGCGGGGAGCTACAATGAGCAGTTCTTC. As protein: CATSAGSYNEQFF.

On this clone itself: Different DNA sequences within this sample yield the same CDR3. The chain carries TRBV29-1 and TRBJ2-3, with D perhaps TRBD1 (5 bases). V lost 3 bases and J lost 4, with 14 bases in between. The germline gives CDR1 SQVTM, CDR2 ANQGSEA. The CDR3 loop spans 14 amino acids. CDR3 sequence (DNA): TGCAGCGTTGAGGGTGGCAGGGATGCAGATACGCAGTATTTT. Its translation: CSVEGGRDADTQYF.

CDR3 amino acids: CASSLIGAPNYGYTF. The CDR3 DNA follows: TGTGCCAGCAGCTTAATCGGGGCCCCTAACTATGGCTACACCTTC. This chain uses TRBV11-2 with TRBJ1-2; maybe TRBD1 (5 bases). Germline values: CDR1 SGHAT, CDR2 FQNNGV. Trimming removed 2 bases from V and 0 bases from J, with 10 bases in between. The CDR3 loop spans 15 amino acids.

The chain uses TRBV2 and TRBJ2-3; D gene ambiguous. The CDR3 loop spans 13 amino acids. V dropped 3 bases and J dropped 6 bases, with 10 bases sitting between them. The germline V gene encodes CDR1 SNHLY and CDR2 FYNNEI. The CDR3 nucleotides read TGTGCCAGCAGTGACCGGGTCGGGGATACGCAGTATTTT. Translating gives CASSDRVGDTQYF.

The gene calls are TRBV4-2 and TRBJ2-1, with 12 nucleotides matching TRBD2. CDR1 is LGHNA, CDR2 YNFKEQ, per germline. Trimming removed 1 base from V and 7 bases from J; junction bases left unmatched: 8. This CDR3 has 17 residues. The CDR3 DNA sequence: TGTGCCAGCAGCCAAGCGGATGGGCTAGCGGGAGGGAATGAGCAGTTCTTC. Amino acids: CASSQADGLAGGNEQFF.

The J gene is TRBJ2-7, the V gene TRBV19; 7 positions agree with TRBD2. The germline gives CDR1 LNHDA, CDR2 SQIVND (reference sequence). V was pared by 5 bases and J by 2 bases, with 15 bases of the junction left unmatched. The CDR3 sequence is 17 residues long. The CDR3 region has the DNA TGTGCCAGTAGTCCTCGGGGAGGGACGTTATTCCCCTACGAGCAGTACTTC. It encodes CASSPRGGTLFPYEQYF.

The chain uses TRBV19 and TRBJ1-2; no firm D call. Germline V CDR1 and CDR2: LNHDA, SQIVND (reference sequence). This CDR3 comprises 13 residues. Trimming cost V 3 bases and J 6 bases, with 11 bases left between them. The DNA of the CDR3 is TGTGCCAGTAGTATTGGTAGGCCAGATGGCTACACCTTC. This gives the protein CASSIGRPDGYTF.

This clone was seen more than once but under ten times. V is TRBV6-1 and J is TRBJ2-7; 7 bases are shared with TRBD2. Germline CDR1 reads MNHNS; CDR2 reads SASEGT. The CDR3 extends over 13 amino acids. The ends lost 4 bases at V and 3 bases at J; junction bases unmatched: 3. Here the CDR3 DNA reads TGTGCCAGCAGTGGGGACTATCTCTACGAGCAGTACTTC. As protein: CASSGDYLYEQYF.